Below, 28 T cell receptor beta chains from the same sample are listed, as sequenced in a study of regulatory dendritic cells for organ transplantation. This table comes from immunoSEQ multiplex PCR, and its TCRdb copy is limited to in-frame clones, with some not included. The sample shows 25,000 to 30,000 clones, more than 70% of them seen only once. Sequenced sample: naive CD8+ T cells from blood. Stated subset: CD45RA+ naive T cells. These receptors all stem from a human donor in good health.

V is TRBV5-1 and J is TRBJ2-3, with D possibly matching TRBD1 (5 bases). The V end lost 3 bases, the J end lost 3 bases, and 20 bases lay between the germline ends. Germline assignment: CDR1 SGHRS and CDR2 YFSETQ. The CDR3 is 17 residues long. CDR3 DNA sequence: TGCGCCAGCAGCTCGCGATGGATCGACAGACAGACAGATACGCAGTATTTT. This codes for CASSSRWIDRQTDTQYF.

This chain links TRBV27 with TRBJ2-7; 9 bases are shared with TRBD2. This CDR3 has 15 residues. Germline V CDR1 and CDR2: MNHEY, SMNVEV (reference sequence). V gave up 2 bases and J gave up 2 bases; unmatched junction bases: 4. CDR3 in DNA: TGTGCCAGCAGTTTACGGCGGGGGGGGGCCTACGAGCAGTACTTC. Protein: CASSLRRGGAYEQYF.

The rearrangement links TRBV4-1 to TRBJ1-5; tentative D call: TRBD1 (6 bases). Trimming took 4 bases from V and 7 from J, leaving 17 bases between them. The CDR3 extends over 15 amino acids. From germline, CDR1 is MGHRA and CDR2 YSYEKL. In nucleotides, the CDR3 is TGCGCCAGCAGCCCAGATTGGGGGGGGCACCAGCCCCAGCATTTT. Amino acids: CASSPDWGGHQPQHF.

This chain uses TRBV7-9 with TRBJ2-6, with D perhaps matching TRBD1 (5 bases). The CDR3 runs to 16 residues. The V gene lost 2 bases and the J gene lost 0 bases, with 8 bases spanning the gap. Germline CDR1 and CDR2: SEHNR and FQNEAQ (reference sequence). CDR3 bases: TGTGCCAGCAGCTTAAACAGGTACTCTGGGGCCAACGTCCTGACTTTC. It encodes CASSLNRYSGANVLTF.

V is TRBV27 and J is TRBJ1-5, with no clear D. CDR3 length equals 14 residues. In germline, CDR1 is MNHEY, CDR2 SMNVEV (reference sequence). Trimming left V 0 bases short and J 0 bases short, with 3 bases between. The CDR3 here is CASSLSLSNQPQHF. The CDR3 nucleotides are TGTGCCAGCAGTTTATCCCTTAGCAATCAGCCCCAGCATTTT.

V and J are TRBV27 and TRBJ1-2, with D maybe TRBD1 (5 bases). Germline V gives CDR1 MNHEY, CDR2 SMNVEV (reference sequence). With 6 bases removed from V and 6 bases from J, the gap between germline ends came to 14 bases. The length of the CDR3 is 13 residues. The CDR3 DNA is TGTGCCAGCAGACCCCCAGGGATACATGGCTACACCTTC. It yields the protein CASRPPGIHGYTF.

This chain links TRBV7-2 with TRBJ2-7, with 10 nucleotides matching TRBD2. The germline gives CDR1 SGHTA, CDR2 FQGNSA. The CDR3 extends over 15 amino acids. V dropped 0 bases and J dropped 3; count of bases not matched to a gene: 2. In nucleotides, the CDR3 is TGTGCCAGCAGCTTAGCGGCTAGCGGGGGCTACGAGCAGTACTTC. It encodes CASSLAASGGYEQYF.

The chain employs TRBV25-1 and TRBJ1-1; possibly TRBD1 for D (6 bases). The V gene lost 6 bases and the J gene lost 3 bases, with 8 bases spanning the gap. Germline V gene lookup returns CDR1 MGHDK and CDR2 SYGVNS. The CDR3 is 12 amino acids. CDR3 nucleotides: TGTGCCAGCAGAGGGGGGGACACTGAAGCTTTCTTT. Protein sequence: CASRGGDTEAFF.

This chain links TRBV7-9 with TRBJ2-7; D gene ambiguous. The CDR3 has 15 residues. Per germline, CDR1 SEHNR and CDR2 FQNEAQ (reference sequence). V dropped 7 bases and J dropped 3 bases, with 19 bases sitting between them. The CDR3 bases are TGTGCCAGCAACTACCCGCACCACCCGGTCTACGAGCAGTACTTC. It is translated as CASNYPHHPVYEQYF.

CDR3 DNA sequence: TGTGCCAGCAGCTACAGTCAGGGAGGTGGCTACACCTTC. Protein sequence: CASSYSQGGGYTF. V usage is TRBV7-8 and J usage is TRBJ1-2; the D gene is possibly TRBD1 (5 bases). Germline V gives CDR1 SGHVS, CDR2 FQNEAQ. CDR3 size: 13 residues. The germline V and J ends were trimmed by 4 bases and 7 bases, with 13 bases remaining between them.

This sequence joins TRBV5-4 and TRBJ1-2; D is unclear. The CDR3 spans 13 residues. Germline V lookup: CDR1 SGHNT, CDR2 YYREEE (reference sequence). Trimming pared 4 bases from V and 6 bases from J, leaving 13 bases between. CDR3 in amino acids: CASSPTDSNGYTF. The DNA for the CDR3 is TGTGCCAGCAGCCCGACTGATTCTAATGGCTACACCTTC.

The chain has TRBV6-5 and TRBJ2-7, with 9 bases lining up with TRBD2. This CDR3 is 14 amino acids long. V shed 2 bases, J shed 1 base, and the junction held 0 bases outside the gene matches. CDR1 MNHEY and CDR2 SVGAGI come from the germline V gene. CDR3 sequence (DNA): TGTGCCAGCAGTTACGCGGGGGGGTCCTACGAGCAGTACTTC. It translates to CASSYAGGSYEQYF.

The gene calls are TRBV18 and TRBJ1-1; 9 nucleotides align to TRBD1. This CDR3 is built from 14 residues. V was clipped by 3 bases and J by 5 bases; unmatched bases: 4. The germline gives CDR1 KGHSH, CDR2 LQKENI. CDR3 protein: CASSPDRGTTEAFF. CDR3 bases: TGTGCCAGCTCACCCGACAGGGGGACTACTGAAGCTTTCTTT.

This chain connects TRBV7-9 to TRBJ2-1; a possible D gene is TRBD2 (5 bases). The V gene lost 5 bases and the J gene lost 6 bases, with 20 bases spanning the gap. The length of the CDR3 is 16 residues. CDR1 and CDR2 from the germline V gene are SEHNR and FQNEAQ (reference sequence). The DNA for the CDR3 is TGTGCCAGCAGCGGAACCCTTGAGGGTTGGGGCAATGAGCAGTTCTTC. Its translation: CASSGTLEGWGNEQFF.

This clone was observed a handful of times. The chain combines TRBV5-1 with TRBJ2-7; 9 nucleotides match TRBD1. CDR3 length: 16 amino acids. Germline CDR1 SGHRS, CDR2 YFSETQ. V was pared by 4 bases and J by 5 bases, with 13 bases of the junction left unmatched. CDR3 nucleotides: TGCGCCAGCAGCCCCGGAGTCGGGACAGGGTTCGACGAGCAGTACTTC. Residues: CASSPGVGTGFDEQYF.

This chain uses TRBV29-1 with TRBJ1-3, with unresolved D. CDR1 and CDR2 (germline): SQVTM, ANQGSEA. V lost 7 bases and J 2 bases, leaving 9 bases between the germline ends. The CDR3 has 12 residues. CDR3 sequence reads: CSALGPGNTIYF. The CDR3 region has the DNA TGCAGCGCCCTAGGTCCTGGAAACACCATATATTTT.

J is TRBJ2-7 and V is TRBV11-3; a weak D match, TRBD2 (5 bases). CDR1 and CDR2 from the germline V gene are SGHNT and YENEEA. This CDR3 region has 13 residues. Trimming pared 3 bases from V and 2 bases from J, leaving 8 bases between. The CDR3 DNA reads TGTGCCAGCAGCTTCGGGGAAGCCTACGAGCAGTACTTC. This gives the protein CASSFGEAYEQYF.

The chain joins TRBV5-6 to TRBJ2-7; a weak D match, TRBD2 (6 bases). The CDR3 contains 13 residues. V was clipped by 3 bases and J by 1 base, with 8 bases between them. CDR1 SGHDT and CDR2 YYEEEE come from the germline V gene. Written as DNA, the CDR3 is TGTGCCAGCAGCTCGGGAGCTTCCTACGAGCAGTACTTC. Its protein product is CASSSGASYEQYF.

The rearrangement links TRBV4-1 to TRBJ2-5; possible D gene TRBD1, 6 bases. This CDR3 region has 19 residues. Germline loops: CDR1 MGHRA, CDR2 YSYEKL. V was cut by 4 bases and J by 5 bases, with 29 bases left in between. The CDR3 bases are TGCGCCAGCAGCCCCCGTGGCGATGAGGGGACATCATTTGGCGAGACCCAGTACTTC. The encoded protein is CASSPRGDEGTSFGETQYF.

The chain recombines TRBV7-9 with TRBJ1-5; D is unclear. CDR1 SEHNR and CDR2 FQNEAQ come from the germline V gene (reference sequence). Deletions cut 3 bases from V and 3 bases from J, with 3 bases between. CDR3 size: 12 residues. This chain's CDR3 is CASSLANQPQHF. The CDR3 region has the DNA TGTGCCAGCAGCTTGGCCAATCAGCCCCAGCATTTT. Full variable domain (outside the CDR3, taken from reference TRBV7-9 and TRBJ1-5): DTGVSQNPRHKITKRGQNVTFRCDPISEHNRLYWYRQTLGQGPEFLTYFQNEAQLEKSRLLSDRFSAERPKGSFSTLEIQRTEQGDSAMYLCASSLANQPQHFGDGTRLSIL.

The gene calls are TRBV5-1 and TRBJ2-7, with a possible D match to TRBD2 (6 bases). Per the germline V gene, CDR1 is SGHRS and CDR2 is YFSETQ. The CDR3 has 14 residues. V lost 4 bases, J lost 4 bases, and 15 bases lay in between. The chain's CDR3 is CASSPGARNYEQYF. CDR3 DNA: TGCGCCAGCAGCCCGGGAGCGAGAAATTACGAGCAGTACTTC.

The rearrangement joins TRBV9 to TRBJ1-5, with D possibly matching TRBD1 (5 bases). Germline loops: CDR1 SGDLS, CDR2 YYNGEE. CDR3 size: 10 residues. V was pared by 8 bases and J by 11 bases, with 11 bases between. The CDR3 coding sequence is TGTGCCAGGGGGGGGTGGGCCCAGCATTTT. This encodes CARGGWAQHF.

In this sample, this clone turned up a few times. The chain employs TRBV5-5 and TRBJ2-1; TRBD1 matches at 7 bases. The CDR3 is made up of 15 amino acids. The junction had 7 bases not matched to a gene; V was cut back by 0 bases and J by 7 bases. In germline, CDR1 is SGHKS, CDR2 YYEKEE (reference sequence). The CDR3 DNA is TGTGCCAGCAGCTTGGGACAGGGTGGGTTAAATGAGCAGTTCTTC. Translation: CASSLGQGGLNEQFF.

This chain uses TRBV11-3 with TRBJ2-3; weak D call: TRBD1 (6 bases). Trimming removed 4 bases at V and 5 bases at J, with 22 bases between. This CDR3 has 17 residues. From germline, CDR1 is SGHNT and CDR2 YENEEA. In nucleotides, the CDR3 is TGTGCCAGCAGCTCCCCAGGGGCCCACGGTTGGGAAGATACGCAGTATTTT. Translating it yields CASSSPGAHGWEDTQYF.

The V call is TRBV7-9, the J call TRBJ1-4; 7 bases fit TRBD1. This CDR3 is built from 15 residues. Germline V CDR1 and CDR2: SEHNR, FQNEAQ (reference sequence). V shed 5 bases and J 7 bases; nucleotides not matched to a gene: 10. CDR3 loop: CASSPPTGFGEKLFF. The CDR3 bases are TGTGCCAGCAGCCCACCGACAGGGTTTGGTGAAAAACTGTTTTTT.

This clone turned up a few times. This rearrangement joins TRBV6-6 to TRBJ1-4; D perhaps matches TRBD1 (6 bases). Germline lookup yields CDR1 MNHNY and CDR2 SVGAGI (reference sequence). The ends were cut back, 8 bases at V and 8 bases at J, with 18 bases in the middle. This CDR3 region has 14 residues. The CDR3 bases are TGTGCCAGCGGGTACAGGGATGCCTCAGAAAAACTGTTTTTT. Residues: CASGYRDASEKLFF.

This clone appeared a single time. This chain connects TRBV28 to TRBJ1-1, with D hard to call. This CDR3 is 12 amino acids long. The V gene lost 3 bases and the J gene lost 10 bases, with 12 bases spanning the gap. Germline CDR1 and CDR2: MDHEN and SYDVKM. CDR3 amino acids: CASSFGLAAAFF. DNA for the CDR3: TGTGCCAGCAGTTTCGGGTTGGCCGCAGCTTTCTTT.

Written as DNA, the CDR3 is TGTGCCAGCAGAACACAGGGGAATGAGCAGTTCTTC. This translates into CASRTQGNEQFF. The V and J genes are TRBV27 and TRBJ2-1; 7 bases are shared with TRBD1. Germline values: CDR1 MNHEY, CDR2 SMNVEV (reference sequence). The CDR3 runs to 12 residues. V was pared by 6 bases and J by 7 bases, with 3 bases of the junction left unmatched.